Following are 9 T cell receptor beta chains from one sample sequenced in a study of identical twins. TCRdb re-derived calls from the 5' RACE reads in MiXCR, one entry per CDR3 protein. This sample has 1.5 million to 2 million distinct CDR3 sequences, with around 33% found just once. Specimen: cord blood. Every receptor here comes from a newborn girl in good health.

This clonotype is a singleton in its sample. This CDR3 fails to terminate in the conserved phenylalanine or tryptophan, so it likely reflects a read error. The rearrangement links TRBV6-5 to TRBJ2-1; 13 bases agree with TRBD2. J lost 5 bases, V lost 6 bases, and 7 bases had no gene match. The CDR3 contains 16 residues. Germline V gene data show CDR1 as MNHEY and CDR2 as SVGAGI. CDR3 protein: CASSRGGLAGDNEQFV. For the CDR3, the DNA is TGTGCCAGCAGCCGCGGAGGACTAGCGGGAGACAATGAGCAGTTCGTC.

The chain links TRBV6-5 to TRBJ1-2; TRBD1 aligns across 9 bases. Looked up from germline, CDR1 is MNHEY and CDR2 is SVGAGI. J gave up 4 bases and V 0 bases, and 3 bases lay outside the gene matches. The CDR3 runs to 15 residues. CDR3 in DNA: TGTGCCAGCAGTTACTCGGGACAGGGCGTCTATGGCTACACCTTC. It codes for CASSYSGQGVYGYTF.

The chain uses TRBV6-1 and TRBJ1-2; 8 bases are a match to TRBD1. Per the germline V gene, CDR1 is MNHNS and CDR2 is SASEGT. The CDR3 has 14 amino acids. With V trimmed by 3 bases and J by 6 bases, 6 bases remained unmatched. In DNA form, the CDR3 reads TGTGCCAGCAGTGAGCCCCGGACAGGGAATGGCTACACCTTC. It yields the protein CASSEPRTGNGYTF.

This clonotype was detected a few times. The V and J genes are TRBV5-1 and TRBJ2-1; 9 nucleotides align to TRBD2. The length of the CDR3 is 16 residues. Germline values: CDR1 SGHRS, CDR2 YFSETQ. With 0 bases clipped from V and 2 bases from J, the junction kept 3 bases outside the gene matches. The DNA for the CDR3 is TGCGCCAGCAGCTTGGTAGCGGGAGTGGCCTACAATGAGCAGTTCTTC. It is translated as CASSLVAGVAYNEQFF.

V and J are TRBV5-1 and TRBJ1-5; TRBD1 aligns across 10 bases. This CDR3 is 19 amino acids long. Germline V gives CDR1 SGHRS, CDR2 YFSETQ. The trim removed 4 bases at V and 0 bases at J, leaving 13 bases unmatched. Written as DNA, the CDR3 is TGCGCCAGCAGCACTCTCTCGGGACAGGGGCATTATAGCAATCAGCCCCAGCATTTT. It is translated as CASSTLSGQGHYSNQPQHF.

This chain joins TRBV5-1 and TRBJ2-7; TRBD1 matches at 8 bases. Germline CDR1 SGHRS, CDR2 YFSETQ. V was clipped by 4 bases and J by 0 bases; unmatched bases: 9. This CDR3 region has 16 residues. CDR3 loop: CASSPDRTGSSYEQYF. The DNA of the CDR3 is TGCGCCAGCAGCCCCGACCGGACAGGGAGCTCCTACGAGCAGTACTTC.

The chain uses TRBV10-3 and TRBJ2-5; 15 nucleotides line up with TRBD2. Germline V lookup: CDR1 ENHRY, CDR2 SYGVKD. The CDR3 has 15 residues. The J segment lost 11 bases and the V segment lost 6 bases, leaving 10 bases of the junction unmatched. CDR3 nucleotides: TGTGCCATCAGCGTGCGGACTAGCGGGAGGGGTGAGCAGTACTTC. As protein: CAISVRTSGRGEQYF.

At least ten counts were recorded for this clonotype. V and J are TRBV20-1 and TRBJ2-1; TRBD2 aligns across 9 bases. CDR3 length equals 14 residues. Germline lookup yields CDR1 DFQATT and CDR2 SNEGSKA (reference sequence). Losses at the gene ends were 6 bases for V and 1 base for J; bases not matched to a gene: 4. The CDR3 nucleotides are TGCAGTGCGCTGACTAGCGGTTCCTACAATGAGCAGTTCTTC. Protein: CSALTSGSYNEQFF.

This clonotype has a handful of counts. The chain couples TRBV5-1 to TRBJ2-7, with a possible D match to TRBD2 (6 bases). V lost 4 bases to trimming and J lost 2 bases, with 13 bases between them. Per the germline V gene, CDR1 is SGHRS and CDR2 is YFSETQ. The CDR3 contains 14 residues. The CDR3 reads CASSGGDGPYEQYF. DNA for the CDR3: TGCGCCAGCAGCGGAGGGGACGGTCCCTACGAGCAGTACTTC.